A selection of T cell receptor beta chains follows, all from one sample in a study of T cells in Graves' hyperthyroidism and ophthalmopathy. From the multiplex PCR reads, TCRdb called clonotypes with MiXCR, one entry per CDR3 protein. The sample contains 500,000 to 700,000 distinct CDR3 sequences, 16% of which appear only once. Sequencing was carried out using blood. The source of these receptors is a woman younger than 30 with Graves' hyperthyroidism. CDR3s include the opening cysteine and the closing phenylalanine or tryptophan.

J gene: TRBJ1-2; CDR3 length: 15; V gene: TRBV12-3/TRBV12-4; CDR3 protein: CASSPFGTGNYGYTF
J gene: TRBJ1-5; CDR3 length: 13; V gene: TRBV27; CDR3 protein: CASSSIMTGPQHF
J gene: TRBJ2-7; CDR3 length: 18; V gene: TRBV20-1; CDR3 protein: CSVPGAPGTGAKTYEQYF
J gene: TRBJ1-6; CDR3 length: 17; V gene: TRBV15; CDR3 protein: CATSREPRGAGNSPLHF
J gene: TRBJ1-1; CDR3 length: 15; V gene: TRBV6-1; CDR3 protein: CASSGVGAVGTEAFF
J gene: TRBJ1-1; CDR3 length: 15; V gene: TRBV20-1; CDR3 protein: CSARDLTGGNTEAFF
J gene: TRBJ2-3; CDR3 length: 18; V gene: TRBV11-3; CDR3 protein: CASSLSNWGVTETDTQYF
J gene: TRBJ1-5; CDR3 length: 16; V gene: TRBV20-1; CDR3 protein: CSARTLGENSNQPQHF
J gene: TRBJ2-1; CDR3 length: 18; V gene: TRBV28; CDR3 protein: CASSLLKGLAGVGNEQFF
J gene: TRBJ2-1; CDR3 length: 15; V gene: TRBV29-1; CDR3 protein: CSYTGGGASHNEQFF
J gene: TRBJ1-5; CDR3 length: 16; V gene: TRBV12-3/TRBV12-4; CDR3 protein: CASSLVVGPSDQPQHF
J gene: TRBJ1-2; CDR3 length: 16; V gene: TRBV7-8; CDR3 protein: CASSATLKQANYGYTF
J gene: TRBJ2-4; CDR3 length: 14; V gene: TRBV12-3/TRBV12-4; CDR3 protein: CASSLKAAKNIQYF
J gene: TRBJ2-3; CDR3 length: 15; V gene: TRBV6-6; CDR3 protein: CASSYTGDYTDTQYF
J gene: TRBJ1-2; CDR3 length: 16; V gene: TRBV5-5; CDR3 protein: CASSLGGQPSAYGYTF
J gene: TRBJ2-7; CDR3 length: 12; V gene: TRBV6-2/TRBV6-3; CDR3 protein: CASRSPGVEQYF
J gene: TRBJ2-1; CDR3 length: 17; V gene: TRBV20-1; CDR3 protein: CSAQGWGEGQSYNEQFF
J gene: TRBJ2-2; CDR3 length: 14; V gene: TRBV2; CDR3 protein: CASSERTGNTGELF
J gene: TRBJ1-6; CDR3 length: 15; V gene: TRBV19; CDR3 protein: CASSRTKSYNSPLHF
J gene: TRBJ1-2; CDR3 length: 13; V gene: TRBV6-1; CDR3 protein: CASSTAPNYGYTF
J gene: TRBJ2-5; CDR3 length: 13; V gene: TRBV11-3; CDR3 protein: CASSSGGDETQYF
J gene: TRBJ2-5; CDR3 length: 14; V gene: TRBV20-1; CDR3 protein: CSARGDRGQETQYF
J gene: TRBJ1-5; CDR3 length: 12; V gene: TRBV5-6; CDR3 protein: CASSVGNQPQHF
J gene: TRBJ2-3; CDR3 length: 16; V gene: TRBV6-1; CDR3 protein: CASRTSGANPTDTQYF
J gene: TRBJ2-2; CDR3 length: 16; V gene: TRBV5-4; CDR3 protein: CASSLVTGANTGELFF
J gene: TRBJ1-2; CDR3 length: 14; V gene: TRBV7-9; CDR3 protein: CASSPLGTDYGYTF